The 14 T cell receptor beta chains below were found in one sample sequenced in a study of beta chain features in type 1 diabetes. Regarding the study as a whole: Across all four CD4+ subsets, people with type 1 diabetes showed modestly shorter TCRB CDR3s.

As every portion of the isolated RNA was reverse transcribed, the sequencing read expressed TCRB transcripts. Clones were sequenced by immunoSEQ multiplex PCR, and TCRdb holds only the in-frame ones, with some missing. The sample has roughly 150,000 clones, about a tenth seen once. No antigens are known for them. Sequenced material: central memory CD4+ T cells from blood. These receptors were obtained from a man aged 30 to 39 with type 1 diabetes.

This clone was detected only a few times. V gene TRBV2 combines with J gene TRBJ2-2, with a possible D match to TRBD2 (6 bases). V lost 10 bases and J lost 2, with 14 bases in between. Germline values: CDR1 SNHLY, CDR2 FYNNEI. The CDR3 is 14 residues long. As DNA, the CDR3 is TGTGCCAAGAATAGCGGAGTAAACACCGGGGAGCTGTTTTTT. This sequence encodes CAKNSGVNTGELFF.

This clone occurred a few times. The chain is built from TRBV4-2 and TRBJ1-5; 7 nucleotides agree with TRBD1. Germline values: CDR1 LGHNA, CDR2 YNFKEQ. V lost 1 base to trimming and J lost 6 bases; unmatched junction nucleotides: 3. This CDR3 has 14 amino acids. CDR3 amino acids: CASSQGQGGQPQHF. The DNA for the CDR3 is TGTGCCAGCAGCCAAGGACAGGGTGGTCAGCCCCAGCATTTT.

The sample holds a few counts of this clone. The chain carries TRBV7-2 and TRBJ1-2; TRBD1 aligns across 9 bases. The CDR3 has 18 residues. Germline V CDR1 and CDR2: SGHTA, FQGNSA. Trimming cost V 4 bases and J 4 bases; bases outside gene matches: 16. The CDR3 DNA reads TGTGCCAGCAGCTCAACCGGGACAGGGATTCCCCCCATCTATGGCTACACCTTC. It codes for CASSSTGTGIPPIYGYTF.

This clone was detected a few times. CDR3 sequence (DNA): TGTGCCAGCAAGAGTACAGGGGGCGCCGAGCAGTACTTC. This encodes CASKSTGGAEQYF. J is TRBJ2-7 and V is TRBV6-5, with 9 bases fitting TRBD1. V shed 7 bases, J shed 6 bases, and the junction held 7 bases outside the gene matches. CDR3 length: 13 amino acids. From germline, CDR1 is MNHEY and CDR2 SVGAGI.

The genes are TRBV9 and TRBJ2-1; D is perhaps TRBD2 (5 bases). The CDR3 is 16 amino acids. Germline V CDR1 and CDR2: SGDLS, YYNGEE. Trimming removed 5 bases at V and 0 bases at J, with 15 bases between. The CDR3 spells CASSPVRGSSYNEQFF. The CDR3 DNA reads TGTGCCAGCAGTCCAGTCCGGGGAAGCTCCTACAATGAGCAGTTCTTC. Drawing the rest from reference TRBV9 and TRBJ2-1, the complete variable domain is DSGVTQTPKHLITATGQRVTLRCSPRSGDLSVYWYQQSLDQGLQFLIQYYNGEERAKGNILERFSAQQFPDLHSELNLSSLELGDSALYFCASSPVRGSSYNEQFFGPGTRLTVL.

The rearrangement uses TRBV5-1 and TRBJ2-5; weak D call: TRBD1 (5 bases). Trimming stripped 3 bases from V and 0 bases from J, with 6 bases between. This CDR3 contains 13 residues. Germline CDR1 reads SGHRS; CDR2 reads YFSETQ. For the CDR3, the DNA is TGCGCCAGCAGCTCGGACAACCAAGAGACCCAGTACTTC. Protein product: CASSSDNQETQYF.

J is TRBJ2-1 and V is TRBV7-2; 8 bases line up with TRBD2. The trim removed 6 bases at V and 6 bases at J, leaving 13 bases unmatched. Germline V lookup: CDR1 SGHTA, CDR2 FQGNSA. This CDR3 region has 16 residues. The CDR3 nucleotides are TGTGCCAGCAGGGCTTACGCGGCGGGAGGAGGCAATGAGCAGTTCTTC. Translation gives CASRAYAAGGGNEQFF. Filled out from reference TRBV7-2 and TRBJ2-1, the complete variable domain reads GAGVSQSPSNKVTEKGKDVELRCDPISGHTALYWYRQSLGQGLEFLIYFQGNSAPDKSGLPSDRFSAERTGGSVSTLTIQRTQQEDSAVYLCASRAYAAGGGNEQFFGPGTRLTVL.

The chain has TRBV30 and TRBJ1-5; no definite D call. The CDR3 is 13 amino acids. V was pared by 2 bases and J by 1 base, with 6 bases between. CDR1 and CDR2 (germline): GTSNPN, SVGIG (reference sequence). The CDR3, as DNA: TGTGCCTGGAGTAGCGACAGCAATCAGCCCCAGCATTTT. This sequence encodes CAWSSDSNQPQHF.

This clone was detected only a few times. The rearrangement links TRBV5-6 to TRBJ2-7; 7 bases line up with TRBD1. This CDR3 region has 13 residues. Per the germline V gene, CDR1 is SGHDT and CDR2 is YYEEEE. J lost 5 bases, V lost 2 bases, and 4 bases had no gene match. Here the CDR3 DNA reads TGTGCCAGCAGCTTAGGGACAGTAGACGAGCAGTACTTC. Protein: CASSLGTVDEQYF.

The chain carries TRBV4-2 and TRBJ2-5, with D tentatively TRBD1 (5 bases). Germline V gene sequence: CDR1 LGHNA, CDR2 YNFKEQ. This CDR3 spans 16 amino acids. V lost 0 bases, J lost 2 bases, and 13 bases lay in between. The CDR3 nucleotides are TGTGCCAGCAGCCAAGATCCGTCGACAGCACAAGAGACCCAGTACTTC. Translating it yields CASSQDPSTAQETQYF.

This clone was counted a few times. The rearrangement links TRBV6-6 to TRBJ2-3; a possible D gene is TRBD1 (5 bases). V lost 8 bases to trimming and J lost 6 bases, with 15 bases between them. CDR3 length: 13 amino acids. The germline CDR1 and CDR2 sequences are MNHNY and SVGAGI (reference sequence). The CDR3 nucleotides are TGTGCCAGCTCCCAGGTCAGGGCGGATACGCAGTATTTT. Translating gives CASSQVRADTQYF.

J is TRBJ1-5 and V is TRBV18; D is perhaps TRBD1 (6 bases). V lost 5 bases, J lost 2 bases, and 13 bases lay in between. The CDR3 has 15 residues. Germline V gene data show CDR1 as KGHSH and CDR2 as LQKENI. The chain's CDR3 is CASSSGGAGNQPQHF. The CDR3 DNA reads TGTGCCAGCTCATCGGGGGGCGCGGGCAATCAGCCCCAGCATTTT. Combining the CDR3 with reference TRBV18 and TRBJ1-5 gives the whole variable domain NAGVMQNPRHLVRRRGQEARLRCSPMKGHSHVYWYRQLPEEGLKFMVYLQKENIIDESGMPKERFSAEFPKEGPSILRIQQVVRGDSAAYFCASSSGGAGNQPQHFGDGTRLSIL.

This clone has just a few counts. The chain recombines TRBV14 with TRBJ1-1; tentative D call: TRBD1 (6 bases). Germline values: CDR1 SGHDN, CDR2 FVKESK. The CDR3 covers 18 residues. The V end lost 0 bases, the J end lost 0 bases, and 17 bases lay between the germline ends. The chain's CDR3 is CASSQEVSTQGMNTEAFF. DNA of the CDR3: TGTGCCAGCAGCCAAGAAGTTTCTACACAGGGAATGAACACTGAAGCTTTCTTT.

In this sample, this clone turned up a few times. The CDR3 DNA sequence: TGTGCCAGCAAAGGCACTGGCGGGCCCCAGCATTTT. As protein: CASKGTGGPQHF. The J gene is TRBJ1-5, the V gene TRBV13; D is unclear. V was shortened by 7 bases and J by 9 bases, with 13 bases between the two germline ends. CDR3 size: 12 residues. Germline lookup yields CDR1 PRHDT and CDR2 FYEKMQ (reference sequence).